The rows below give T cell receptor beta chains drawn from one sample of a study of Tregs in tolerant kidney transplant recipients. Libraries were prepared by immunoSEQ multiplex PCR; TCRdb keeps only in-frame clonotypes and omits some of them. This table holds 98,000 or so clones, around 87% found once. Sample: CD4+ T cells from blood, taken before the transplant. These receptors all come from a human donor who received a combined kidney and bone marrow transplant. CDR3s include the opening cysteine and the closing phenylalanine or tryptophan. A D gene is named only where the DNA matches it firmly. Only part of the rows carry a size: once, few, many, or a class if the clone is expanded.

d_call	clone_size	v_call	j_call	cdr3_nt	cdr3_aa
TRBD2	once	TRBV18	TRBJ2-3	TGTGCCAGCTCAGGGACTAGCGGAGGGGATACGCAGTATTTT	CASSGTSGGDTQYF
-	-	TRBV10-1	TRBJ2-2	TGCGCCAGCAGCAAGGTGCAGGGAACCGGGGAGCTGTTTTTT	CASSKVQGTGELFF
TRBD1	-	TRBV18	TRBJ1-2	TGTGCCAGCTCACCTGGGACAGGCAACTATGGCTACACCTTC	CASSPGTGNYGYTF
TRBD1	-	TRBV7-9	TRBJ2-7	TGTGCCAGCAGCTTATCCTCTCCGGGACAGGGGGGCGAGCAGTACTTC	CASSLSSPGQGGEQYF
TRBD2	-	TRBV6-5	TRBJ2-5	TGTGCCAGCAGGGGGGGGTCGTACCAAGAGACCCAGTACTTC	CASRGGSYQETQYF
TRBD1	-	TRBV29-1	TRBJ2-7	TGCAGCGTTGAAGGACAGGGAAAATCGAGCTCCTACGAGCAGTACTTC	CSVEGQGKSSSYEQYF
TRBD1	-	TRBV2	TRBJ2-7	TGTGCCAGCAGTGAATACAGGGGGGACGAGCAGTACTTC	CASSEYRGDEQYF
-	-	TRBV7-2	TRBJ2-3	TGTGCCAGCAGCTTTCGACAGGGCACAGATACGCAGTATTTT	CASSFRQGTDTQYF
-	-	TRBV2	TRBJ1-1	TGTGCCAGCCATCAAGCAGAGGGTCTGAACACTGAAGCTTTCTTT	CASHQAEGLNTEAFF
-	-	TRBV6-5	TRBJ1-1	TGTGCCTCCTCGACAGACATGAACACTGAAGCTTTCTTT	CASSTDMNTEAFF
-	-	TRBV5-4	TRBJ2-1	TGTGCCAGCAGCCCACCCGGTGGAGCATCCTACAATGAGCAGTTCTTC	CASSPPGGASYNEQFF
TRBD1	-	TRBV7-8	TRBJ2-7	TGTGCCAGCAGCTTAAGTTTCGGGACAGGGTCCTACGAGCAGTACTTC	CASSLSFGTGSYEQYF
-	-	TRBV4-3	TRBJ2-7	TGCGCCAGCAGCCAAGCGGGGGTGCTAACCCGCGAGCAGTACTTC	CASSQAGVLTREQYF
-	-	TRBV19	TRBJ1-1	TGTGCCAGTAGTATAGCCGGGGAGTCGGGAGCTTTCTTT	CASSIAGESGAFF
TRBD2	-	TRBV5-1	TRBJ2-2	TGCGCCAGCAGCGGAGTTCTAGCGGGAGTTGATTGGCGGGGAGCTGTTTTT	CASSGVLAGVDWRGAVF
TRBD1	-	TRBV11-3	TRBJ2-7	TGTGCCAGCAGCTTAGGGACAGGGGTCCACGAGCAGTACTTC	CASSLGTGVHEQYF
-	-	TRBV7-9	TRBJ2-3	TGTGCCAGCAGCTTACAGGGAAACCCGGCGGATACGCAGTATTTT	CASSLQGNPADTQYF